These T cell receptor beta chains were read from a single sample in a study of low-dose radiotherapy and immunotherapy resistance in tumors. A single record per CDR3 protein comes from TCRdb applying MiXCR to the reads. The table records about 60,000 distinct CDR3 sequences, around 23% of them present only once. The sample was PBMCs, taken after low-dose radiotherapy plus immunotherapy. The receptors shown here come from a male donor with prostate cancer. Both conserved end residues are part of each CDR3. The D gene is left open where the match is weak. Size tells how often a clone was seen (once, few, many) or the class of an expanded clone, and some rows leave it out.

d_gene,abundance,v_gene,j_gene,CDR3aa,CDR3nt
NA,many,TRBV5-6,TRBJ2-7,CASSPGRRYEQYF,TGTGCCAGCAGCCCGGGACGACGGTACGAGCAGTACTTC
NA,many,TRBV15,TRBJ1-1,CATSRDGANTEAFF,TGTGCCACCAGCAGGGACGGGGCGAACACTGAAGCTTTCTTT
NA,many,TRBV25-1,TRBJ1-2,CASSKRDGYTF,TGTGCCAGCAGCAAACGGGATGGCTACACCTTC
NA,many,TRBV12-3/TRBV12-4,TRBJ1-6,CASGGGLNNSPLHF,TGTGCCAGCGGGGGGGGACTTAATAATTCACCCCTCCACTTT
NA,many,TRBV5-5,TRBJ2-3,CASSLGPSPDTQYF,TGTGCCAGCAGCTTGGGACCCAGCCCAGATACGCAGTATTTT
NA,many,TRBV28,TRBJ2-3,CASSTLGQGPDTQYF,TGTGCCAGCAGTACCCTTGGGCAGGGTCCAGATACGCAGTATTTT
TRBD1,many,TRBV20-1,TRBJ1-2,CSARPDRTYGYTF,TGCAGTGCAAGACCGGACAGGACCTATGGCTACACCTTC
NA,many,TRBV5-4,TRBJ1-6,CASSLGIGYNSPLHF,TGTGCCAGCAGCTTGGGGATCGGATATAATTCACCCCTCCACTTT
NA,NA,TRBV7-9,TRBJ2-1,CASSPGNAGVNEQFF,TGTGCCAGCAGCCCGGGGAATGCAGGCGTCAATGAGCAGTTCTTC
TRBD2,once,TRBV28,TRBJ2-5,CASSHPTRLAGLRGTQYF,TGTGCCAGCAGTCACCCCACCCGGCTAGCGGGACTACGGGGGACCCAGTACTTC
NA,many,TRBV6-6,TRBJ1-6,CASSYGVRTAANNSPLHF,TGTGCCAGCAGTTACGGGGTCCGGACAGCGGCTAATAATTCACCCCTCCACTTT
NA,many,TRBV7-2,TRBJ2-7,CASSSSYYEQYF,TGTGCCAGCAGCTCTTCCTACTACGAGCAGTACTTC
NA,many,TRBV19,TRBJ2-1,CASSKQAYNEQFF,TGTGCCAGTAGTAAACAGGCTTACAATGAGCAGTTCTTC
TRBD1,few,TRBV5-1,TRBJ1-1,CASSLGQGSSPIAEAFF,TGCGCCAGCAGCCTAGGACAGGGATCTTCACCGATCGCTGAAGCTTTCTTT
TRBD1,NA,TRBV4-3,TRBJ2-2,CASSLGQGEGTGELFF,TGCGCCAGCAGCCTAGGACAGGGGGAGGGCACCGGGGAGCTGTTTTTT
TRBD1,many,TRBV2,TRBJ2-5,CATGRDSGETQYF,TGTGCCACCGGAAGGGACAGTGGAGAGACCCAGTACTTC
NA,many,TRBV4-3,TRBJ2-5,CASSQALGRETQYF,TGCGCCAGCAGCCAAGCACTCGGCCGGGAGACCCAGTACTTC
NA,many,TRBV5-1,TRBJ1-2,CASSLEGYNYGYTF,TGCGCCAGCAGCTTGGAGGGATATAACTATGGCTACACCTTC
NA,NA,TRBV6-5,TRBJ2-5,CASSYRGSPVETQYF,TGTGCCAGCAGTTACCGCGGCAGTCCAGTGGAGACCCAGTACTTC
NA,many,TRBV5-1,TRBJ2-7,CASSLGQQRYEQYF,TGCGCCAGCAGCTTGGGGCAGCAACGCTACGAGCAGTACTTC